These T cell receptor beta chains were read from a single sample in a study of OX40 agonist ivuxolimab in advanced cancers. Repertoires were generated with immunoSEQ multiplex PCR, while TCRdb's copy carries only in-frame clones and drops some. The data show 84,000 or so clones, about 88% seen once. The sample was CD4+ or CD8+ T cells sorted from blood, taken in a trial of the OX40 agonist ivuxolimab. The receptors originated from an adult with an advanced solid tumor such as melanoma, head and neck, liver or kidney cancer. CDR3s include the opening cysteine and the closing phenylalanine or tryptophan. The D gene is left open where the match is weak. Size is omitted from some rows. Given values are once, few, many or a class for expanded clones.

V,D,J,size,CDR3,DNA
TRBV6-5,.,TRBJ1-3,.,CASSTHSGNTIYF,TGTGCCAGCTCGACTCATTCTGGAAACACCATATATTTT
TRBV7-8,TRBD1,TRBJ1-2,.,CASSAGQANYGYTF,TGTGCCAGCAGCGCTGGACAGGCTAACTATGGCTACACCTTC
TRBV7-3,.,TRBJ1-1,.,CASSLAPGFDTEAFF,TGTGCCAGCAGCTTGGCCCCCGGGTTCGACACTGAAGCTTTCTTT
TRBV19,.,TRBJ1-6,few,CASKSRAESPLHF,TGTGCCAGTAAGTCTCGGGCAGAGTCACCCCTCCACTTT
TRBV6-1,.,TRBJ1-6,once,CASSEAFGGSYNSPLHF,TGTGCCAGCAGTGAAGCCTTCGGAGGCTCCTATAATTCACCCCTCCACTTT
TRBV9,.,TRBJ2-3,.,CASSPRQSGTDTQYF,TGTGCCAGCAGCCCCCGACAGTCTGGCACAGATACGCAGTATTTT
TRBV7-2,TRBD1,TRBJ1-6,.,CASSPKQGTYNSPLHF,TGTGCCAGCAGCCCTAAACAGGGGACCTATAATTCACCCCTCCACTTT
TRBV29-1,.,TRBJ1-4,.,CSVRPTNEKLFF,TGCAGCGTCAGACCAACTAATGAAAAACTGTTTTTT
TRBV6-5,.,TRBJ2-7,.,CASKEEGLGEQYF,TGTGCCAGCAAAGAAGAGGGGCTGGGGGAGCAGTACTTC
TRBV4-2,TRBD2,TRBJ2-4,.,CASSQAWTSGVVAKNIQYF,TGTGCCAGCAGCCAAGCTTGGACTAGCGGGGTGGTAGCCAAAAACATTCAGTACTTC
TRBV6-1,.,TRBJ2-1,.,CASSEPGRLPEQFF,TGTGCCAGCAGTGAACCAGGGAGGCTGCCTGAGCAGTTCTTC
TRBV2,.,TRBJ2-5,.,CASSTREETQYF,TGTGCCAGCAGTACCAGGGAAGAGACCCAGTACTTC
TRBV5-5,.,TRBJ2-7,few,CASNTGTLSYEQYF,TGTGCCAGCAACACCGGGACACTGAGCTACGAGCAGTACTTC
TRBV27,TRBD1,TRBJ1-4,.,CASRTTFRDRVSNEKLFF,TGTGCCAGCAGGACCACATTTCGGGACAGGGTGTCTAATGAAAAACTGTTTTTT
TRBV9,TRBD1,TRBJ2-1,.,CASSATDRARNEQFF,TGTGCCAGCAGCGCAACGGACAGGGCGAGGAATGAGCAGTTCTTC
TRBV10-3,TRBD1,TRBJ2-7,.,CAISERDRATYEQYF,TGTGCCATCAGTGAACGGGACAGGGCCACCTACGAGCAGTACTTC
TRBV7-6,TRBD1,TRBJ2-7,.,CASSTSGGYEQYF,TGTGCCAGCAGCACATCAGGGGGCTACGAGCAGTACTTC
TRBV7-2,.,TRBJ1-4,.,CASSSRVLGDVNEKLFF,TGTGCCAGCAGCTCTCGTGTGTTGGGGGACGTTAATGAAAAACTGTTTTTT
TRBV27,.,TRBJ1-1,.,CASSLEYRPVRNTEAFF,TGTGCCAGCAGTTTAGAGTACAGGCCGGTACGGAACACTGAAGCTTTCTTT
TRBV4-1,.,TRBJ2-7,.,CASSQERGRSYEQYF,TGCGCCAGCAGCCAAGAGAGAGGCCGGAGCTACGAGCAGTACTTC
TRBV28,.,TRBJ2-7,.,CASSSTNREQYF,TGTGCCAGCAGTTCGACGAACCGCGAGCAGTACTTC
TRBV5-8,.,TRBJ2-7,.,CASSYLRDGTYEQYF,TGTGCCAGCAGCTACCTCCGGGACGGGACCTACGAGCAGTACTTC
TRBV9,TRBD1,TRBJ2-3,.,CASSTFEGQPTDTQYF,TGTGCCAGCAGCACCTTCGAGGGACAGCCGACAGATACGCAGTATTTT
TRBV6-6,.,TRBJ2-2,once,CASSSTRGSTGELFF,TGTGCCAGCAGTTCAACGAGGGGTTCGACCGGGGAGCTGTTTTTT
TRBV5-1,TRBD2,TRBJ2-1,.,CASSLVLTSGDSYNEQFF,TGCGCCAGCAGCTTGGTCTTGACTAGCGGGGACTCCTACAATGAGCAGTTCTTC
TRBV7-2,TRBD1,TRBJ2-1,.,CASRHHRGQTYNEQFF,TGTGCCAGCAGACACCACAGGGGACAAACCTACAATGAGCAGTTCTTC
TRBV11-2,TRBD1,TRBJ2-7,.,CASSMDRGNEQYF,TGTGCCAGCAGCATGGACAGGGGGAACGAGCAGTACTTC
TRBV10-3,TRBD2,TRBJ2-1,.,CAISESVFSGGARNNEQFF,TGTGCCATCAGTGAGTCGGTTTTCTCGGGAGGGGCGCGTAACAATGAGCAGTTCTTC
TRBV11-2,.,TRBJ2-3,.,CASSLDSTVTDTQYF,TGTGCCAGCAGCTTAGATAGTACAGTCACAGATACGCAGTATTTT